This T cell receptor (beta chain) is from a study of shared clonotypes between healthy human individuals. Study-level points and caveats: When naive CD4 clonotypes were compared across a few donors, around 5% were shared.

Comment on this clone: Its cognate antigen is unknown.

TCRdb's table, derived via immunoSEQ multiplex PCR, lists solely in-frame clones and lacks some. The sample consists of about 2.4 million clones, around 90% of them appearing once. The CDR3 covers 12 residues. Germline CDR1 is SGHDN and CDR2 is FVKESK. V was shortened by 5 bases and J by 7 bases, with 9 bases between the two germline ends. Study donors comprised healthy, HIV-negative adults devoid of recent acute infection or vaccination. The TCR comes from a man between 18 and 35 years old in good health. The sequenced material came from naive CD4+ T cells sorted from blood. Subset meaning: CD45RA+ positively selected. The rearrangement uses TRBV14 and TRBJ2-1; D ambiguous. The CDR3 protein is CASSKRENEQFF. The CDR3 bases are TGTGCCAGCAGCAAAAGGGAAAATGAGCAGTTCTTC.